This T cell receptor beta chain was observed in a study of lymphopenia after photon versus proton radiotherapy. General observations from the study: Better survival with proton therapy was suggested as possible, not demonstrated. In patients who died, overall survival fell as post-nadir TCR diversity dropped more. After lymphocyte nadir, photon-treated repertoires showed oligoclonal expansion, especially CD8+ Temra. Under photons, naive T cells and diversity fell while effector/memory populations rose.

This CDR3 region has 15 residues. The germline V gene has CDR1 SGDLS and CDR2 YYNGEE. V dropped 0 bases and J dropped 1 base, with 10 bases sitting between them. Method: immunoSEQ multiplex PCR; TCRdb's copy keeps in-frame clones and lacks some. Among about 30,000 clones, around 94% were seen once, and the ten largest hold roughly 0.78%. A word on this clone: What it recognizes is unknown.

The sequenced sample was peripheral blood, obtained from a patient treated with photon-based radiotherapy. V gene TRBV9 combines with J gene TRBJ1-2; the D gene is possibly TRBD1 (6 bases). The source of this sequence is a woman in her forties or fifties with cholangiocarcinoma. The CDR3 protein is CASSVVGQHNYGYTF. CDR3 DNA sequence: TGTGCCAGCAGCGTAGTGGGACAACATAACTATGGCTACACCTTC.